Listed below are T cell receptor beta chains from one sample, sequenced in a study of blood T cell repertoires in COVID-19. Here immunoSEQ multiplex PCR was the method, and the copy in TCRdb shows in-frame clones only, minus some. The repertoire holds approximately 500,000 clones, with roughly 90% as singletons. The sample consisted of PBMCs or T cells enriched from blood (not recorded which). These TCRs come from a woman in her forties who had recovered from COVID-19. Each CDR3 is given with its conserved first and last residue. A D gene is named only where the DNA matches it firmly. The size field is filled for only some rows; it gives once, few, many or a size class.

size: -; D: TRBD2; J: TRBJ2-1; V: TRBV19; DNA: TGTGCCAGTAGTCGGACTAGCGGGAGCTCCTACAATGAGCAGTTCTTC; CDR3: CASSRTSGSSYNEQFF
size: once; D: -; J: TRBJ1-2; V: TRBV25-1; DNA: TGTGCCAGCAGGGAAAGGGGGTATGGCTACACCTTC; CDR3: CASRERGYGYTF
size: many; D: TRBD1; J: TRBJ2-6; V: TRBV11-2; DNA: TGTGCCAGCAGCTTAATTTTGGGACAGGGGGCCACTGGGGCCAACGTCCTGACTTTC; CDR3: CASSLILGQGATGANVLTF
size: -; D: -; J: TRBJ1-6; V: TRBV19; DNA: TGTGCCAGTAGTATAGCTGGGGCAAAGGGGTCACCCCTCCACTTT; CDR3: CASSIAGAKGSPLHF
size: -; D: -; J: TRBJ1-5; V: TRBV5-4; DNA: TGTGCCAGCAGCTGGGGGGGGGCTGGTCAGCCCCAGCATTTT; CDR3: CASSWGGAGQPQHF
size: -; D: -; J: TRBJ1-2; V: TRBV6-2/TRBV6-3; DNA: TGTGCCAGCAGTGGACGACAGAACTATGGCTACACCTTC; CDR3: CASSGRQNYGYTF
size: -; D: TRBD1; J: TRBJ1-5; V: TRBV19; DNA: TGTGCCAGTAGTCGGGACAGTCCGTATAGCAATCAGCCCCAGCATTTT; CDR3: CASSRDSPYSNQPQHF
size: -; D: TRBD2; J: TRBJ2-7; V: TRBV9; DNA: TGTGCCAGCAGCGTAGAGCGGGGAAGCTCCTACGAGCAGTACTTC; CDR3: CASSVERGSSYEQYF
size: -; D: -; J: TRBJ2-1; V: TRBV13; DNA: TGTGCCAGCAGCCTTTCCCGGGGGAGTTTCAATGAGCAGTTCTTC; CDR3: CASSLSRGSFNEQFF
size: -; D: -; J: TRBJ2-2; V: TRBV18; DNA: TGTGCCAGCTCACGCACGGGGAGCACCGGGGAGCTGTTTTTT; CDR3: CASSRTGSTGELFF
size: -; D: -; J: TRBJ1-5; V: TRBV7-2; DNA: TGTGCCAGCAGCTTAACAATCAATCAGCCCCAGCATTTT; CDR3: CASSLTINQPQHF
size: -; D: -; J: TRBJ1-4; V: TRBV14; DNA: TGTGCCAGCAGTCCCCGCCAGGGCGGCGAAAAACTGTTTTTT; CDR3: CASSPRQGGEKLFF
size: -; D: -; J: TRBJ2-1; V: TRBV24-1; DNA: TGTGCCACCAGTGATTCTTCGGGGAGTTACCAGTTCTTC; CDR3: CATSDSSGSYQFF
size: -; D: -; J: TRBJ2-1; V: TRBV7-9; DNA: TGTGCCAGCAGCCCATACAATGAGCAGTTCTTC; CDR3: CASSPYNEQFF
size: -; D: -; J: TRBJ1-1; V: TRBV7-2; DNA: TGTGCCAGCAGCTCCCCCCAAGCGAACACTGAAGCTTTCTTT; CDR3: CASSSPQANTEAFF
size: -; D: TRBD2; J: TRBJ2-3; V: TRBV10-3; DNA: TGTGCCATCAGTGAGTCCCCTAGCGGGAGCAGTACAGATACGCAGTATTTT; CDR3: CAISESPSGSSTDTQYF
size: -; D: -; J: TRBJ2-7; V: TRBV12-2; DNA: TGTGCAAGTCGTTCCAGGACAGGGGTGAACGAGCAGTACTTC; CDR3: CASRSRTGVNEQYF
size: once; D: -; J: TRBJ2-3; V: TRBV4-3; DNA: TGCGCCAGCAGCCAAGATAGGCGGACAATGGGGGCGCTGAGGGATACGCAGTATTTT; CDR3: CASSQDRRTMGALRDTQYF